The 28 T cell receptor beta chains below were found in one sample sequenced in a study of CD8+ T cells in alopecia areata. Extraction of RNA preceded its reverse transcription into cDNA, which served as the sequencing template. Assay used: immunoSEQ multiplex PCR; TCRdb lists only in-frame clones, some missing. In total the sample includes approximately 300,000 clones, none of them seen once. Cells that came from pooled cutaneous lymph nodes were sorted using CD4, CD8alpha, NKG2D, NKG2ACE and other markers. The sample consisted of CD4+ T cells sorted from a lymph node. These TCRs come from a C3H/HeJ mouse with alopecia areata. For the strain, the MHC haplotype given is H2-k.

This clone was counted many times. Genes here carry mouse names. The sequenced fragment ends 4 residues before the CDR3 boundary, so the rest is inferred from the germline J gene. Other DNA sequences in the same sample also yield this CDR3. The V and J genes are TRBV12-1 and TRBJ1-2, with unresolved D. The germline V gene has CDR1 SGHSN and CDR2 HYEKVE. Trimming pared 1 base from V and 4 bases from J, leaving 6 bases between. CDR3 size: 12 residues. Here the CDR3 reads CASSLRSSDYTF. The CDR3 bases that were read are TGTGCCAGCTCTCTTCGCAGCTCC.

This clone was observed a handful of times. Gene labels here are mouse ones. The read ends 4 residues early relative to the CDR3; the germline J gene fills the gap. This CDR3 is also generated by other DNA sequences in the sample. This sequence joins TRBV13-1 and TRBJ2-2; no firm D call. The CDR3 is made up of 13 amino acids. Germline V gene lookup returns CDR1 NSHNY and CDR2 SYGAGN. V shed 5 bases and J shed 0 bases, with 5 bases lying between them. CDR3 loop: CASSTANTGQLYF. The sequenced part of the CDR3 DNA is TGTGCCAGCAGCACTGCAAACACCGGG.

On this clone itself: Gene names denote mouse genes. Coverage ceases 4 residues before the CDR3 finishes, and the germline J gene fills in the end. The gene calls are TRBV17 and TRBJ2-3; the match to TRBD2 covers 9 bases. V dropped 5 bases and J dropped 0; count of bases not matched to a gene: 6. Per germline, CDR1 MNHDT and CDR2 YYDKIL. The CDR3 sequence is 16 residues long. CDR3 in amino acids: CASSPRLGASAETLYF. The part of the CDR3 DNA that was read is TGTGCTAGCAGTCCTCGACTGGGGGCTAGTGCAGAA.

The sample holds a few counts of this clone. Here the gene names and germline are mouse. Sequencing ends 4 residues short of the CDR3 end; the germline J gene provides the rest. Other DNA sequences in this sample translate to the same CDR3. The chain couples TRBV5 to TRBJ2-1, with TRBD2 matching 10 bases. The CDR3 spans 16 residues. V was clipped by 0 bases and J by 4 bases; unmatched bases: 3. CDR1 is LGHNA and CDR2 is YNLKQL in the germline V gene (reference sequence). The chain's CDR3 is CASSQDWGGAYAEQFF. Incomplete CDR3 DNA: TGTGCCAGCAGCCAAGACTGGGGGGGCGCTTATGCT.

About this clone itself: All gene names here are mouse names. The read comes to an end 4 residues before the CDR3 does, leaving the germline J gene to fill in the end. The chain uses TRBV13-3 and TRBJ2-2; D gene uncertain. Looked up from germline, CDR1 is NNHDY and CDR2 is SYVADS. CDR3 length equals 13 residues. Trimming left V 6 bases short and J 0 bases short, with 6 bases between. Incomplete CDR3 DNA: TGTGCCAGCACTCAGACAAACACCGGG. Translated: CASTQTNTG. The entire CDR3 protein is CASTQTNTGQLYF.

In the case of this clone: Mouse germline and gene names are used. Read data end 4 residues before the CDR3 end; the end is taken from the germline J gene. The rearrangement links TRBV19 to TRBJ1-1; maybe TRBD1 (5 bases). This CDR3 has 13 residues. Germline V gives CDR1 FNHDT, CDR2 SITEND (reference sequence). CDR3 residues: CASSIQRGTEVFF. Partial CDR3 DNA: TGTGCCAGCAGTATACAGAGGGGAACA.

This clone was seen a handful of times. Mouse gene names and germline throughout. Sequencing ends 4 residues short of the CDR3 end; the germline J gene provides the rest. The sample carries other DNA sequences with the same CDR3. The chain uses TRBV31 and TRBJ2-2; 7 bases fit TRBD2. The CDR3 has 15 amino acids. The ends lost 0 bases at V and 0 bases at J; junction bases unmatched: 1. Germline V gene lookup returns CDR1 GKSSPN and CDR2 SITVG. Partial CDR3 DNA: TGTGCCTGGAGTCTTGGGGGGACAAACACCGGG. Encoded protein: CAWSLGGTNTG. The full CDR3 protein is CAWSLGGTNTGQLYF.

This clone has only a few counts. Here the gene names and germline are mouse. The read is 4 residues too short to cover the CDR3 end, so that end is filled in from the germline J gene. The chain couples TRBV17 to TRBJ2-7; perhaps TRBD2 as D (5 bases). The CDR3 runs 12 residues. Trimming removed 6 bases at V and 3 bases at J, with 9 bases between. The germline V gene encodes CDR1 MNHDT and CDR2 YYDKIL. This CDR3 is CASRRLYYEQYF. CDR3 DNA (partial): TGTGCTAGCAGAAGACTGTACTAT.

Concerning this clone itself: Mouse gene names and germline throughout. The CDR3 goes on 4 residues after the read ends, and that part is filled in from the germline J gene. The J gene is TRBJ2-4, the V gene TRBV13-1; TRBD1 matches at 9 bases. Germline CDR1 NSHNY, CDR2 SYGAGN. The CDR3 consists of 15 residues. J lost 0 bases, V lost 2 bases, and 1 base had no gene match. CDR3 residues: CASSEGQGSQNTLYF. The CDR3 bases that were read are TGTGCCAGCAGTGAAGGACAGGGGAGTCAAAAC.

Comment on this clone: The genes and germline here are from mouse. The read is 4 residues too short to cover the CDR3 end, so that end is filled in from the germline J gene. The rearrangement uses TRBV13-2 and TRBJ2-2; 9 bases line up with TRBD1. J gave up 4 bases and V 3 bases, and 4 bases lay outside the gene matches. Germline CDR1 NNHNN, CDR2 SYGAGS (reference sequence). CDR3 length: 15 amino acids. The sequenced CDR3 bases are TGTGCCAGCGGTGGGACAGGGGCGGGCACCGGG. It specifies CASGGTGAGTG. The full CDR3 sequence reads CASGGTGAGTGQLYF.

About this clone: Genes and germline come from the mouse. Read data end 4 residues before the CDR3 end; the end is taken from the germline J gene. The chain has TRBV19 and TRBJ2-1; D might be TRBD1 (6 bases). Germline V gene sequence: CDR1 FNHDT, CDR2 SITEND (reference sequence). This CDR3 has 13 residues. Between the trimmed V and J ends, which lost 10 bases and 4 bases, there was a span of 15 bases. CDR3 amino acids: CAFLRDKYAEQFF. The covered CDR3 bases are TGTGCCTTCCTCCGGGACAAATATGCT.

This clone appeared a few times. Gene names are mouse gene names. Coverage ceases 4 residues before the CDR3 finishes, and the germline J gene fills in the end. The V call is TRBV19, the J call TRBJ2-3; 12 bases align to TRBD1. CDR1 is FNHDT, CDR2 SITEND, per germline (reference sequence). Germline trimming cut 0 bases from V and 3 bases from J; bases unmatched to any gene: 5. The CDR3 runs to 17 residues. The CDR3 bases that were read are TGTGCCAGCAGTATAGCGGGACAGGGGGCGATGGCAGAA. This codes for CASSIAGQGAMAE. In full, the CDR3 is CASSIAGQGAMAETLYF. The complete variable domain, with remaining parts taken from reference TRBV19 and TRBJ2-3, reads GGIITQTPKFLIGQEGQKLTLKCQQNFNHDTMYWYRQDSGKGLRLIYYSITENDLQKGDLSEGYDASREKKSSFSLTVTSAQKNEMAVFLCASSIAGQGAMAETLYFGSGTRLTVL.

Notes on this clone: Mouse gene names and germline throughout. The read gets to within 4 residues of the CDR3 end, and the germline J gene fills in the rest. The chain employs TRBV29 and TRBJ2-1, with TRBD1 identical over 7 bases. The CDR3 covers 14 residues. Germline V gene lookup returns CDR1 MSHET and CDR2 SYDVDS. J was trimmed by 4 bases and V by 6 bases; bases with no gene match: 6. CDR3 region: CASSPPTGYAEQFF. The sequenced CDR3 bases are TGTGCTAGCAGCCCCCCGACAGGGTATGCT.

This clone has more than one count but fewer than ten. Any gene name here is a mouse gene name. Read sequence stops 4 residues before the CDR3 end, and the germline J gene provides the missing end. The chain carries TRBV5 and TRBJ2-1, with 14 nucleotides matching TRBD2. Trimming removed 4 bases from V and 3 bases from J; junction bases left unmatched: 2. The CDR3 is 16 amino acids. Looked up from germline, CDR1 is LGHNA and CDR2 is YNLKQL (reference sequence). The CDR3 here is CASSPGLGGRYAEQFF. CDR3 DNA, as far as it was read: TGTGCCAGCAGCCCGGGACTGGGGGGGCGCTATGCT.

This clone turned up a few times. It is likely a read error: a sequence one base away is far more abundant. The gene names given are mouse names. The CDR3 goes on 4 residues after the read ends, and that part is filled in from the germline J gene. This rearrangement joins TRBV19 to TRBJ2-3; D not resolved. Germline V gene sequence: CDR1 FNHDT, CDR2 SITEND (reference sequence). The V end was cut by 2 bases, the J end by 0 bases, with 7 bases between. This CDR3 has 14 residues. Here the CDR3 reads CASSMGSSAETLYF. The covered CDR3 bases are TGTGCCAGCAGTATGGGGTCTAGTGCAGAA.

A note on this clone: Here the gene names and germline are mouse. This CDR3 reads CASSPSGTGGNAEQFF. Incomplete CDR3 DNA: TGTGCCAGCAGTCCCTCCGGGACTGGGGGTAATGCT. The rearrangement uses TRBV13-1 and TRBJ2-1; 11 nucleotides align to TRBD2. The sequenced fragment ends 4 residues before the CDR3 boundary, so the rest is inferred from the germline J gene. Germline-derived CDR1 and CDR2 are NSHNY and SYGAGN. The ends lost 4 bases at V and 5 bases at J; junction bases unmatched: 8. CDR3 length: 16 amino acids.

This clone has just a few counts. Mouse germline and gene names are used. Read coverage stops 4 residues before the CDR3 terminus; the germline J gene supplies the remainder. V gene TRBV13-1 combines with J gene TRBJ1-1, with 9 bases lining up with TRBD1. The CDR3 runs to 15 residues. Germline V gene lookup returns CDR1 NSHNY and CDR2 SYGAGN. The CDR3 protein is CASSAHRDREAEVFF. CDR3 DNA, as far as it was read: TGTGCCAGCAGTGCCCACCGGGACAGGGAGGCA.

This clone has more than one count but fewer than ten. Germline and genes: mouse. The CDR3 bases that were read are TGTGCCAGCGCGGGACAGGGTGCAAACACCGGG. Its protein is CASAGQGANTG. The entire CDR3 protein is CASAGQGANTGQLYF. The chain combines TRBV13-1 with TRBJ2-2; 9 bases match TRBD1. The missing CDR3 end, 4 residues past where the read stops, is filled in from the germline J gene. CDR3 length: 15 amino acids. CDR1 and CDR2 from the germline V gene are NSHNY and SYGAGN. V lost 7 bases, J lost 0 bases, and 4 bases stayed unmatched.

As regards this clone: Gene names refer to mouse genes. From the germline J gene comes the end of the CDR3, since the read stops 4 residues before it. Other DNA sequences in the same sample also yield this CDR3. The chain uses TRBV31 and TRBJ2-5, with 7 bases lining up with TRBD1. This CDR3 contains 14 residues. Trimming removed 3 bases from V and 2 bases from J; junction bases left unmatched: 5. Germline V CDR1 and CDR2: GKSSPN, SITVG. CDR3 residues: CAWSPGTVQDTQYF. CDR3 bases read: TGTGCCTGGAGCCCCGGGACAGTCCAAGAC. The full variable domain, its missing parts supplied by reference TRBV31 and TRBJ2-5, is AQTIHQWPVAEIKAVGSPLSLGCTIKGKSSPNLYWYWQATGGTLQQLFYSITVGQVESVVQLNLSASRPKDDQFILSTEKLLLSHSGFYLCAWSPGTVQDTQYFGPGTRLLVL.

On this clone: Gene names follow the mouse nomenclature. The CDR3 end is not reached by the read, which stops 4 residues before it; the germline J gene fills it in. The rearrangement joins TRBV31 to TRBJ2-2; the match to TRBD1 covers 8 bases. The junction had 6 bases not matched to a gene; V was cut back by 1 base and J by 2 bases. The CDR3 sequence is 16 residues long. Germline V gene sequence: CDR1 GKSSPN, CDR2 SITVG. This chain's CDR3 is CAWSRSTGDNTGQLYF. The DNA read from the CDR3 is TGTGCCTGGAGTCGCTCGACAGGGGATAACACCGGG.

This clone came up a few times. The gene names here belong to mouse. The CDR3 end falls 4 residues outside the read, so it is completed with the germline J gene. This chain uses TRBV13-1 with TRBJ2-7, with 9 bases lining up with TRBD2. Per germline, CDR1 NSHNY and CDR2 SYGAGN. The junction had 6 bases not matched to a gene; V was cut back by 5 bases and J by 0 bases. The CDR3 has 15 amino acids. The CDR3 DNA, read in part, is TGTGCCAGCAGGTCTGGGGGGGGGAGCTCCTAT. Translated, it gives CASRSGGGSSY. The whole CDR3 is CASRSGGGSSYEQYF.

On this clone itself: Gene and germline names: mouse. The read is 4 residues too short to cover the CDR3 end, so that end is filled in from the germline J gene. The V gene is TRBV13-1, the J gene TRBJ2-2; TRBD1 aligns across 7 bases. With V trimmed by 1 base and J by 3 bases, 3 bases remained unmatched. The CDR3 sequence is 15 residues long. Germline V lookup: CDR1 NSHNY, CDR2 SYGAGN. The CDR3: CASSDKTGDTGQLYF. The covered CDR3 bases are TGTGCCAGCAGTGATAAAACAGGGGACACCGGG.

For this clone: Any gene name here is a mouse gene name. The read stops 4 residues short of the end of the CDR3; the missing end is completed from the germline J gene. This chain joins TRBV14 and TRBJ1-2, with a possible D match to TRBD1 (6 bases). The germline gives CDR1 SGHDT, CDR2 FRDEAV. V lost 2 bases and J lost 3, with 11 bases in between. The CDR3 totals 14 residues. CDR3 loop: CASSLGGAHSDYTF. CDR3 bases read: TGTGCCAGCAGTTTGGGGGGGGCGCACTCC. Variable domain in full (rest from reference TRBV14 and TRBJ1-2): EAGVTQSPRYAVLQEGQAVSFWCDPISGHDTLYWYQQPRDQGPQLLVYFRDEAVIDNSQLPSDRFSAVRPKGTNSTLKIQSAKQGDTATYLCASSLGGAHSDYTFGSGTRLLVI.

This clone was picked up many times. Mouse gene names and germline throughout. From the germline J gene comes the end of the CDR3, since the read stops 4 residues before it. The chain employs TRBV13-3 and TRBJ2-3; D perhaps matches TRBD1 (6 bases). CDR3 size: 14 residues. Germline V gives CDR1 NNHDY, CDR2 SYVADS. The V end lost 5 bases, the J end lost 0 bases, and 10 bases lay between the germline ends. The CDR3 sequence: CASRRTASAETLYF. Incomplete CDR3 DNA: TGTGCCAGCAGGAGGACAGCTAGTGCAGAA.

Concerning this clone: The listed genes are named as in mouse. The CDR3 DNA, read in part, is TGTGCCTGGAGTCTAGTGTGGGGGGGCTATGCT. Protein product: CAWSLVWGGYA. The full CDR3 is CAWSLVWGGYAEQFF. The V gene is TRBV31, the J gene TRBJ2-1; 8 positions agree with TRBD2. Read sequence stops 4 residues before the CDR3 end, and the germline J gene provides the missing end. Losses at the gene ends were 0 bases for V and 3 bases for J; bases not matched to a gene: 4. Per germline, CDR1 GKSSPN and CDR2 SITVG. The CDR3 sequence is 15 residues long.

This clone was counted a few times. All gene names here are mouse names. The sequenced part of the CDR3 DNA is TGTGCCAGCAGTCGGACAAATACAAACACA. This gives the protein CASSRTNTNT. The entire CDR3 protein reads CASSRTNTNTEVFF. V usage is TRBV14 and J usage is TRBJ1-1, with D perhaps matching TRBD1 (5 bases). The CDR3 is cut off 4 residues early in the read; its end comes from the germline J gene. Germline loops: CDR1 SGHDT, CDR2 FRDEAV. V lost 4 bases, J lost 0 bases, and 10 bases lay in between. The CDR3 covers 14 residues.

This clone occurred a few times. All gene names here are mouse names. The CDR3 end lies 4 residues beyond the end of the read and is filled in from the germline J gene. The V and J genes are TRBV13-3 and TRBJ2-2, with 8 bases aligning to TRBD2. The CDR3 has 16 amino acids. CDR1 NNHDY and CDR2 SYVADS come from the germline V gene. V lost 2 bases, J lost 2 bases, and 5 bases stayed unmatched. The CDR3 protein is CASSERLGPNTGQLYF. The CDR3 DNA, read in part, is TGTGCCAGCAGTGAAAGACTGGGGCCTAACACCGGG.

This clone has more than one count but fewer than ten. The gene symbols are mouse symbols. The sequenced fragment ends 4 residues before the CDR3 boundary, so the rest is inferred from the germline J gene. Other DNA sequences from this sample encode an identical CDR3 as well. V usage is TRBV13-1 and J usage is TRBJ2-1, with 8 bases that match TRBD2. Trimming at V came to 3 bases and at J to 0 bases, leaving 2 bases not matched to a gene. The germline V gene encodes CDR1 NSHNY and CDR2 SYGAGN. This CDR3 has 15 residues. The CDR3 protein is CASSAWGGNYAEQFF. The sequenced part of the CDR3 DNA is TGTGCCAGCAGTGCTTGGGGGGGTAACTATGCT.